These 17 T cell receptor beta chains share one sample of origin, sequenced in a study of blood T cell repertoires in COVID-19. Sequencing used immunoSEQ multiplex PCR; TCRdb keeps in-frame clones, though not all of them. The sample holds roughly 250,000 clones, approximately 86% seen once. Sequences were obtained from PBMCs or T cells enriched from blood (not recorded which). Every receptor here comes from a woman in her forties with acute COVID-19.

The rearrangement uses TRBV11-3 and TRBJ2-5; TRBD1 matches at 9 bases. In germline, CDR1 is SGHNT, CDR2 YENEEA. V gave up 5 bases and J gave up 2 bases; unmatched junction bases: 6. The CDR3 is 15 residues long. The chain's CDR3 is CASSQGTGQQETQYF. In DNA, the CDR3 is TGTGCCAGCAGCCAAGGGACAGGGCAACAAGAGACCCAGTACTTC.

V is TRBV7-2 and J is TRBJ2-1; D may be TRBD2 (6 bases). V was pared by 0 bases and J by 7 bases, with 13 bases between. Germline V gene lookup returns CDR1 SGHTA and CDR2 FQGNSA. This CDR3 contains 15 residues. CDR3 sequence: CASSLAGTAWNEQFF. As DNA, the CDR3 is TGTGCCAGCAGCTTAGCTGGGACTGCTTGGAATGAGCAGTTCTTC.

The rearrangement links TRBV6-5 to TRBJ2-2, with D hard to call. Germline V gene data show CDR1 as MNHEY and CDR2 as SVGAGI. V was cut by 0 bases and J by 6 bases, with 11 bases left in between. This CDR3 has 15 amino acids. The CDR3 sequence: CASSYSHSVSGELFF. CDR3 nucleotide sequence: TGTGCCAGCAGTTACTCCCACTCTGTGTCCGGGGAGCTGTTTTTT.

The chain uses TRBV30 and TRBJ2-2; D might be TRBD1 (5 bases). The V gene's germline CDR1 is GTSNPN and CDR2 SVGIG (reference sequence). V was trimmed by 4 bases and J by 8 bases, leaving 11 bases between them. The CDR3 is 12 residues long. The CDR3: CAWTAGQGELFF. The CDR3 coding sequence is TGTGCCTGGACAGCAGGGCAGGGGGAGCTGTTTTTT.

The sample holds a few counts of this clone. V and J are TRBV28 and TRBJ1-5; no reliable D call. This CDR3 contains 15 residues. Trimming removed 5 bases from V and 1 base from J, with 12 bases in between. CDR1 and CDR2 (germline): MDHEN, SYDVKM. DNA of the CDR3: TGTGCCAGCAGTCCCCCCCGAGGGAGCAATCAGCCCCAGCATTTT. This sequence encodes CASSPPRGSNQPQHF.

This clone is a singleton in its sample. The chain couples TRBV5-1 to TRBJ2-7; TRBD1 aligns across 8 bases. The length of the CDR3 is 13 residues. The ends lost 5 bases at V and 3 bases at J; junction bases unmatched: 4. Germline V lookup: CDR1 SGHRS, CDR2 YFSETQ. This chain's CDR3 is CASRGTGYYEQYF. The CDR3 DNA follows: TGCGCCAGCAGGGGGACAGGATACTACGAGCAGTACTTC.

CDR3 nucleotides: TGTGCCAGCAGCGTAGCTACAGAAAACATTCAGTACTTC. Its translation is CASSVATENIQYF. The chain employs TRBV9 and TRBJ2-4; no firm D call. The CDR3 runs to 13 residues. Germline CDR1 reads SGDLS; CDR2 reads YYNGEE. Trimming stripped 0 bases from V and 5 bases from J, with 6 bases between.

The V and J genes are TRBV27 and TRBJ2-5; TRBD2 is a possible D gene (6 bases). V was shortened by 2 bases and J by 2 bases, with 9 bases between the two germline ends. There are 14 residues in the CDR3. Germline CDR1 MNHEY, CDR2 SMNVEV (reference sequence). DNA of the CDR3: TGTGCCAGCAGTTTAACTAGCCCTCAAGAGACCCAGTACTTC. The encoded protein is CASSLTSPQETQYF.

This chain links TRBV7-9 with TRBJ2-7, with 13 positions matching TRBD2. Germline CDR1 reads SEHNR; CDR2 reads FQNEAQ (reference sequence). V lost 5 bases and J lost 4; bases outside the gene matches: 8. The CDR3 has 16 residues. CDR3 sequence: CASSPGLAGAGYEQYF. CDR3 nucleotide sequence: TGTGCCAGCAGCCCCGGACTAGCGGGAGCTGGTTACGAGCAGTACTTC.

The rearrangement links TRBV5-6 to TRBJ1-6; TRBD1 aligns across 7 bases. The CDR3 runs 14 residues. After removal of 1 base from V and 6 bases from J, the junction contained 1 base not matched to a gene. CDR1 is SGHDT and CDR2 is YYEEEE in the germline V gene. CDR3 loop: CASSLNRGNSPLHF. CDR3 nucleotides: TGTGCCAGCAGCTTGAACAGGGGTAATTCACCCCTCCACTTT.

This clone came up once. In nucleotides, the CDR3 is TGCGCCAGCAGCGGGGGGCGGAACACTGAAGCTTTCTTT. It encodes CASSGGRNTEAFF. The chain is built from TRBV10-1 and TRBJ1-1; tentatively, D is TRBD1 (6 bases). V lost 6 bases and J 1 base, leaving 9 bases between the germline ends. In germline, CDR1 is WNHNN, CDR2 SYGVQD (reference sequence). The CDR3 has 13 residues.

The chain is built from TRBV18 and TRBJ2-1; TRBD2 matches at 7 bases. V lost 5 bases to trimming and J lost 6 bases; unmatched junction nucleotides: 7. The CDR3 contains 14 residues. Germline CDR1 and CDR2: KGHSH and LQKENI. CDR3 residues: CASSSGTTLNEQFF. The CDR3 DNA reads as TGTGCCAGCTCATCCGGGACTACCCTCAATGAGCAGTTCTTC.

This clone has more than one count but fewer than ten. The chain links TRBV12-5 to TRBJ2-7; the D gene is possibly TRBD2 (6 bases). Germline V gene sequence: CDR1 LGHNT, CDR2 FRNRAP. V was clipped by 4 bases and J by 4 bases, with 11 bases between them. This CDR3 comprises 13 residues. CDR3 residues: CASGSRGEYEQYF. The CDR3 DNA reads TGTGCTAGTGGTTCCCGCGGGGAATACGAGCAGTACTTC. The complete variable domain, with remaining parts taken from reference TRBV12-5 and TRBJ2-7, reads DARVTQTPRHKVTEMGQEVTMRCQPILGHNTVFWYRQTMMQGLELLAYFRNRAPLDDSGMPKDRFSAEMPDATLATLKIQPSEPRDSAVYFCASGSRGEYEQYFGPGTRLTVT.

Here the CDR3 reads CASSPRTGDDEQYF. The CDR3 DNA is TGTGCCAGCAGCCCTAGGACAGGGGACGACGAGCAGTACTTC. V is TRBV7-2 and J is TRBJ2-7; 9 positions match TRBD1. The CDR3 totals 14 residues. The germline V gene has CDR1 SGHTA and CDR2 FQGNSA. The junction had 7 bases not matched to a gene; V was cut back by 5 bases and J by 5 bases.

V usage is TRBV6-5 and J usage is TRBJ2-7; possible D gene TRBD2, 5 bases. The ends were cut back, 7 bases at V and 4 bases at J, with 17 bases in the middle. The CDR3 has 14 amino acids. Germline V gives CDR1 MNHEY, CDR2 SVGAGI. CDR3 coding DNA: TGTGCCAGCACCACGAGCGGCAGAGCATACGAGCAGTACTTC. Translated: CASTTSGRAYEQYF.

The chain carries TRBV24-1 and TRBJ1-2; D gene uncertain. Germline V gene sequence: CDR1 KGHDR, CDR2 SFDVKD. Trimming took off 3 bases at V and 7 bases at J, with 5 bases between the two ends. This CDR3 comprises 11 residues. In nucleotides, the CDR3 is TGTGCCACCAGTGATATCGGTGGCTACACCTTC. Encoded protein: CATSDIGGYTF.

The J gene is TRBJ1-1, the V gene TRBV7-9; D is unclear. V dropped 0 bases and J dropped 1 base, with 6 bases sitting between them. Germline V gene sequence: CDR1 SEHNR, CDR2 FQNEAQ (reference sequence). The CDR3 has 14 amino acids. The CDR3 region has the DNA TGTGCCAGCAGCTTAGCGCTAGGGAACACTGAAGCTTTCTTT. Translating gives CASSLALGNTEAFF.